The next 28 T cell receptor beta chains were all read from a single sample in a study of blood T cell repertoires in COVID-19. The data were produced by immunoSEQ multiplex PCR, yet TCRdb's version contains in-frame clones alone and is incomplete. The sample includes approximately 120,000 clones, roughly 84% seen only once; the top ten take 7% to 9%. The sequenced sample was peripheral blood. These receptors came from a woman of 80 years or more with active or convalescent COVID-19.

Only one count was recorded for this clone. This rearrangement joins TRBV4-2 to TRBJ2-7, with 11 nucleotides matching TRBD2. The germline CDR1 and CDR2 sequences are LGHNA and YNFKEQ. CDR3 length: 16 residues. Trimming took 1 base from V and 1 from J; bases not matched to a gene: 3. The CDR3, as DNA: TGTGCCAGCAGCCAAGTGGGGACTAGCGGATCCTACGAGCAGTACTTC. This encodes CASSQVGTSGSYEQYF.

The chain employs TRBV28 and TRBJ2-1, with TRBD1 matching over 7 bases. Germline-derived CDR1 and CDR2 are MDHEN and SYDVKM. This CDR3 region has 15 residues. Unmatched junction bases numbered 7, after V lost 8 bases and J lost 0 bases. CDR3 sequence (DNA): TGTGCCAGCCGTACAGGGGCGAGCTCCTACAATGAGCAGTTCTTC. It codes for CASRTGASSYNEQFF. Drawing the rest from reference TRBV28 and TRBJ2-1, the complete variable domain is DVKVTQSSRYLVKRTGEKVFLECVQDMDHENMFWYRQDPGLGLRLIYFSYDVKMKEKGDIPEGYSVSREKKERFSLILESASTNQTSMYLCASRTGASSYNEQFFGPGTRLTVL.

The chain carries TRBV6-1 and TRBJ1-2; D is undetermined. V lost 3 bases and J lost 5, with 16 bases in between. Looked up from germline, CDR1 is MNHNS and CDR2 is SASEGT. This CDR3 contains 15 residues. CDR3 in DNA: TGTGCCAGCAGTGACCGAATGGGCTCAAGATATGGCTACACCTTC. Its protein is CASSDRMGSRYGYTF.

This chain joins TRBV19 and TRBJ1-2; possible D gene TRBD1, 5 bases. Germline loops: CDR1 LNHDA, CDR2 SQIVND (reference sequence). Trimming took 3 bases from V and 4 from J, leaving 12 bases between them. CDR3 length equals 14 residues. The CDR3 reads CASSIGGTPYGYTF. The CDR3 coding sequence is TGTGCCAGTAGTATTGGAGGGACCCCCTATGGCTACACCTTC.

The genes are TRBV5-8 and TRBJ1-6, with 9 nucleotides matching TRBD1. V gave up 4 bases and J gave up 8 bases; unmatched junction bases: 4. This CDR3 region has 14 residues. The V gene's germline CDR1 is SGHTS and CDR2 YDEGEE. CDR3 sequence reads: CASSTGQGYSPLHF. The DNA of the CDR3 is TGTGCCAGCAGCACGGGACAGGGCTATTCACCCCTCCACTTT.

This clone was recorded once. The chain employs TRBV7-9 and TRBJ2-7; TRBD1 agrees at 9 bases. Trimming at V came to 2 bases and at J to 4 bases, leaving 6 bases not matched to a gene. CDR3 length: 15 residues. CDR1 and CDR2 from the germline V gene are SEHNR and FQNEAQ (reference sequence). The CDR3 DNA is TGTGCCAGCAGCTTATTGGGACAGGGTCCGTACGAGCAGTACTTC. Encoded protein: CASSLLGQGPYEQYF.

The CDR3 sequence is CASSRGGNSPLHF. CDR3 coding DNA: TGCGCCAGCAGCAGGGGGGGTAATTCACCCCTCCACTTT. This rearrangement joins TRBV5-1 to TRBJ1-6, with D possibly matching TRBD1 (6 bases). V lost 4 bases and J 6 bases, leaving 8 bases between the germline ends. CDR3 size: 13 residues. Germline V gene data show CDR1 as SGHRS and CDR2 as YFSETQ. The full variable domain, in which reference TRBV5-1 and TRBJ1-6 provide the parts outside the CDR3, is KAGVTQTPRYLIKTRGQQVTLSCSPISGHRSVSWYQQTPGQGLQFLFEYFSETQRNKGNFPGRFSGRQFSNSRSEMNVSTLELGDSALYLCASSRGGNSPLHFGNGTRLTVT.

The chain has TRBV5-8 and TRBJ2-3; the match to TRBD2 covers 10 bases. V was clipped by 1 base and J by 3 bases; unmatched bases: 2. CDR3 length: 15 residues. The germline V gene encodes CDR1 SGHTS and CDR2 YDEGEE. The CDR3 spells CASSLLLAGTDTQYF. As DNA, the CDR3 is TGTGCCAGCAGCTTGTTACTAGCGGGAACAGATACGCAGTATTTT.

The chain carries TRBV7-6 and TRBJ2-1, with TRBD2 identical over 10 bases. The germline gives CDR1 SGHVS, CDR2 FNYEAQ. V lost 1 base and J lost 8; bases outside the gene matches: 8. This CDR3 comprises 16 residues. CDR3 protein: CASSLVGASGSHEQFF. For the CDR3, the DNA is TGTGCCAGCAGCTTAGTCGGCGCTAGCGGGAGCCATGAGCAGTTCTTC.

The CDR3 nucleotides read TGTGCCAGCTCGCGGGGGGGCGCGCCCTATGGCTACACCTTC. Amino acids: CASSRGGAPYGYTF. The rearrangement links TRBV27 to TRBJ1-2; tentatively, D is TRBD1 (6 bases). In germline, CDR1 is MNHEY, CDR2 SMNVEV (reference sequence). This CDR3 spans 14 amino acids. V lost 8 bases, J lost 4 bases, and 17 bases lay in between.

The chain is built from TRBV5-1 and TRBJ2-7, with 7 bases fitting TRBD1. The germline CDR1 and CDR2 sequences are SGHRS and YFSETQ. The V gene end was trimmed by 2 bases and the J gene end by 0 bases; junction bases not matched to a gene: 5. The CDR3 spans 15 residues. The CDR3 reads CASSFGQASSYEQYF. The CDR3 region has the DNA TGCGCCAGCAGCTTTGGACAGGCGAGCTCCTACGAGCAGTACTTC.

Only one count was recorded for this clone. This chain connects TRBV2 to TRBJ2-3, with a weak D call TRBD1 (6 bases). Trimming removed 0 bases from V and 1 base from J, with 11 bases in between. Germline loops: CDR1 SNHLY, CDR2 FYNNEI. CDR3 length: 16 amino acids. The DNA for the CDR3 is TGTGCCAGCAGTGAAGCGCTGGACAGACGCACAGATACGCAGTATTTT. Its translation: CASSEALDRRTDTQYF.

This clone appeared a single time. V is TRBV10-3 and J is TRBJ2-7; no clear D gene. V lost 6 bases and J lost 5, with 8 bases in between. CDR3 size: 11 residues. Germline values: CDR1 ENHRY, CDR2 SYGVKD. CDR3 DNA: TGTGCCATCAGCAACGGAGACGAGCAGTACTTC. Translating it yields CAISNGDEQYF.

This clone occurred once. The chain joins TRBV7-3 to TRBJ2-5; 9 nucleotides match TRBD2. CDR3 size: 16 residues. Unmatched junction bases numbered 7, after V lost 1 base and J lost 4 bases. Germline values: CDR1 SGHTA, CDR2 FQGTGA. CDR3 amino acids: CASSLIAGGPSETQYF. CDR3 DNA sequence: TGTGCCAGCAGCTTAATCGCGGGAGGGCCATCAGAGACCCAGTACTTC.

Only a few counts were recorded for this clone. The J gene is TRBJ1-2, the V gene TRBV5-8; D might be TRBD1 (5 bases). The CDR3 covers 14 residues. V was shortened by 1 base and J by 6 bases, with 13 bases between the two germline ends. Germline-derived CDR1 and CDR2 are SGHTS and YDEGEE. This CDR3 is CASSLLSTANGYTF. The CDR3 region has the DNA TGTGCCAGCAGCTTGTTGTCGACAGCCAATGGCTACACCTTC. Together with reference TRBV5-8 and TRBJ1-2, the CDR3 gives the full variable domain: EAGVTQSPTHLIKTRGQQATLRCSPISGHTSVYWYQQALGLGLQFLLWYDEGEERNRGNFPPRFSGRQFPNYSSELNVNALELEDSALYLCASSLLSTANGYTFGSGTRLTVV.

The chain has TRBV12-5 and TRBJ2-5, with D hard to call. Per the germline V gene, CDR1 is LGHNT and CDR2 is FRNRAP. The V and J ends lost 6 bases and 0 bases respectively, with 5 bases between them. The length of the CDR3 is 12 residues. In DNA, the CDR3 is TGTGCTAGTGGCAGGTACCAAGAGACCCAGTACTTC. Translation: CASGRYQETQYF.

This chain uses TRBV7-3 with TRBJ2-7; a weak D match, TRBD1 (6 bases). Germline CDR1 is SGHTA and CDR2 is FQGTGA. The V and J ends lost 5 bases and 5 bases respectively, with 16 bases between them. The length of the CDR3 is 14 residues. The CDR3 protein is CASSPDRWHNEQYF. In nucleotides, the CDR3 is TGTGCCAGCAGCCCCGACAGGTGGCACAACGAGCAGTACTTC.

The chain combines TRBV19 with TRBJ2-5, with 11 bases that match TRBD2. This CDR3 region has 15 residues. After removal of 7 bases from V and 0 bases from J, the junction contained 4 bases not matched to a gene. CDR1 is LNHDA, CDR2 SQIVND, per germline (reference sequence). DNA for the CDR3: TGTGCCAGTAAGACTAGCGGGACGTACCAAGAGACCCAGTACTTC. This gives the protein CASKTSGTYQETQYF.

The gene calls are TRBV5-1 and TRBJ1-3; D ambiguous. Germline V gene lookup returns CDR1 SGHRS and CDR2 YFSETQ. Trimming stripped 4 bases from V and 0 bases from J, with 11 bases between. There are 15 residues in the CDR3. The CDR3 reads CASSPTRYSGNTIYF. CDR3 nucleotides: TGCGCCAGCAGCCCGACACGATACTCTGGAAACACCATATATTTT.

This clone showed up just a few times. V gene TRBV7-9 combines with J gene TRBJ1-2; 7 nucleotides match TRBD1. V lost 5 bases to trimming and J lost 2 bases; unmatched junction nucleotides: 8. Germline V gives CDR1 SEHNR, CDR2 FQNEAQ (reference sequence). There are 15 residues in the CDR3. The CDR3 nucleotides are TGTGCCAGCAGCGCCCGACAGGGACCAAACTATGGCTACACCTTC. The encoded protein is CASSARQGPNYGYTF.

The gene calls are TRBV30 and TRBJ1-2; unclear D gene. The CDR3 spans 11 residues. Trimming removed 5 bases at V and 2 bases at J, with 6 bases between. Germline values: CDR1 GTSNPN, CDR2 SVGIG (reference sequence). The CDR3 DNA reads TGTGCCTGGGACCTAAACTATGGCTACACCTTC. Translation: CAWDLNYGYTF.

The chain uses TRBV7-8 and TRBJ1-5; 7 positions agree with TRBD1. Germline CDR1 and CDR2: SGHVS and FQNEAQ. V lost 1 base and J lost 2; bases outside the gene matches: 11. CDR3 length: 18 amino acids. The CDR3 nucleotides are TGTGCCAGCAGCTTAGTTGGTGGAGGGGGCGCGGGCAATCAGCCCCAGCATTTT. It specifies CASSLVGGGGAGNQPQHF.

The chain recombines TRBV5-1 with TRBJ2-1; TRBD2 is a possible D gene (5 bases). The CDR3 covers 15 residues. Germline assignment: CDR1 SGHRS and CDR2 YFSETQ. The V end lost 0 bases, the J end lost 2 bases, and 9 bases lay between the germline ends. The CDR3 bases are TGCGCCAGCAGCTTGGTACCGGAGGCCTACAATGAGCAGTTCTTC. It yields the protein CASSLVPEAYNEQFF.

The V and J genes are TRBV28 and TRBJ2-1; 11 positions agree with TRBD2. V trimming: 6 bases; J trimming: 12 bases; junction bases outside the gene matches: 16. CDR1 and CDR2 (germline): MDHEN, SYDVKM. CDR3 length: 16 residues. CDR3: CASRNPGLAAPWPQFF. In DNA, the CDR3 is TGTGCCAGCAGAAACCCGGGACTAGCGGCACCTTGGCCGCAGTTCTTC.

The chain couples TRBV27 to TRBJ2-5; 14 bases are shared with TRBD2. V shed 8 bases, J shed 5 bases, and the junction held 4 bases outside the gene matches. Germline-derived CDR1 and CDR2 are MNHEY and SMNVEV (reference sequence). The CDR3 runs to 14 residues. CDR3 sequence reads: CASAGLAGDETQYF. CDR3 DNA sequence: TGTGCCAGCGCGGGACTAGCGGGAGACGAGACCCAGTACTTC.

This clone was seen a handful of times. V and J are TRBV5-1 and TRBJ1-4; TRBD1 agrees at 9 bases. The CDR3 covers 14 residues. V shed 4 bases and J 7 bases; nucleotides not matched to a gene: 5. CDR1 and CDR2 (germline): SGHRS, YFSETQ. The CDR3 reads CASSGGTGTEKLFF. The DNA of the CDR3 is TGCGCCAGCAGCGGGGGGACAGGGACTGAAAAACTGTTTTTT.

The CDR3: CASSTGRAGARTDTQYF. For the CDR3, the DNA is TGTGCCAGCAGCACAGGAAGGGCAGGGGCCCGCACAGATACGCAGTATTTT. The chain couples TRBV9 to TRBJ2-3; a possible D gene is TRBD1 (6 bases). Germline CDR1 is SGDLS and CDR2 is YYNGEE. CDR3 length: 17 residues. V lost 4 bases, J lost 1 base, and 19 bases lay in between.

This chain joins TRBV28 and TRBJ2-7; tentative D call: TRBD2 (9 bases). Germline V gene lookup returns CDR1 MDHEN and CDR2 SYDVKM. V was trimmed by 11 bases and J by 6 bases, leaving 17 bases between them. This CDR3 is 12 amino acids long. The chain's CDR3 is CAGQGLAGEQYF. The CDR3 region has the DNA TGTGCCGGACAGGGACTAGCTGGCGAGCAGTACTTC.